This T cell receptor (beta chain) was recovered during a study of OX40 agonist ivuxolimab in advanced cancers. Turning to the study itself: An agonistic human IgG2 monoclonal antibody against OX40 (CD134) was given. Allowance was made for prior anti-PD-1, anti-PD-L1 or anti-CTLA-4 therapy, and 40% to 45% had some. Study-wide results and caveats: Researchers did not determine the expanded peripheral T cells' antigen specificity.

Profiled with immunoSEQ multiplex PCR; TCRdb holds only in-frame clones, not every one. The sample shows some 86,000 clones, roughly 94% of them seen only once. Details on this clone: As yet, its antigen is unknown.

The J segment lost 2 bases and the V segment lost 5 bases, leaving 12 bases of the junction unmatched. CDR1 and CDR2 (germline): SEHNR, FQNEAQ (reference sequence). CDR3 size: 16 residues. Specimen: CD4+ or CD8+ T cells sorted from blood, collected in a trial of the OX40 agonist ivuxolimab. The chain employs TRBV7-9 and TRBJ2-7; TRBD1 matches at 7 bases. The sequence came from an adult with an advanced solid tumor such as melanoma, head and neck, liver or kidney cancer. In nucleotides, the CDR3 is TGTGCCAGCAGCGGCACAGGGGACCTAACTCCCTACGAGCAGTACTTC. Translated: CASSGTGDLTPYEQYF.